The T cell receptor (beta chain) described here comes from a study of blood T cell repertoires in COVID-19. Trimming removed 3 bases from V and 6 bases from J, with 23 bases in between. The germline V gene has CDR1 MGHDK and CDR2 SYGVNS. There are 17 residues in the CDR3. Only in-frame clones appear in the TCRdb table, and some are missing; sequencing was by immunoSEQ multiplex PCR. The sample has 140,000 or so clones; 88% are singletons. The TCR originated in an older man with acute or convalescent COVID-19. The source material was peripheral blood. The rearrangement links TRBV25-1 to TRBJ1-2; no clear D gene. The CDR3 region is CASSDPSLEGLRNGYTF. CDR3 coding DNA: TGTGCCAGCAGTGACCCCTCGTTGGAGGGTCTCAGGAATGGCTACACCTTC.